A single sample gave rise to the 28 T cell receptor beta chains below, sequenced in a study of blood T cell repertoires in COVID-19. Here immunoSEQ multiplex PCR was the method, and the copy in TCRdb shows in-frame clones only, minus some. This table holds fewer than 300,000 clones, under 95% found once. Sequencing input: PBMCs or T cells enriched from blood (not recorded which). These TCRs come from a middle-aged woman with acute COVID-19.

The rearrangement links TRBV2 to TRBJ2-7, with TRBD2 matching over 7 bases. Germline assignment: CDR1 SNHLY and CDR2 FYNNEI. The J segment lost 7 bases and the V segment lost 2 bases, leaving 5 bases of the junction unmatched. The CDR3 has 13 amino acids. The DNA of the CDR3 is TGTGCCAGCAGTGAATGGACGGGGGGAGAGCAGTACTTC. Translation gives CASSEWTGGEQYF.

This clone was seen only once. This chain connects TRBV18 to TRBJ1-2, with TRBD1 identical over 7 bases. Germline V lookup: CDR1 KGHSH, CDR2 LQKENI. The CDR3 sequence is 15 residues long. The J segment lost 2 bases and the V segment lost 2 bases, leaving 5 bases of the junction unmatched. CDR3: CASSPTLDRNYGYTF. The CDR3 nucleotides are TGTGCCAGCTCACCAACCCTGGACAGGAACTATGGCTACACCTTC.

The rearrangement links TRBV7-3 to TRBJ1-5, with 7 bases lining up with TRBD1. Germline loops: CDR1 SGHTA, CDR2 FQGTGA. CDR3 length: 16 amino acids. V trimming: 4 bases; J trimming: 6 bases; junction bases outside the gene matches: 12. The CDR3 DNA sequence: TGTGCCAGCAGCTCTTTTCGGGACAGAATATCTCAGCCCCAGCATTTT. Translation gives CASSSFRDRISQPQHF. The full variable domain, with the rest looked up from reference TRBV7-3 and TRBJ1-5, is GAGVSQTPSNKVTEKGKYVELRCDPISGHTALYWYRQSLGQGPEFLIYFQGTGAADDSGLPNDRFFAVRPEGSVSTLKIQRTERGDSAVYLCASSSFRDRISQPQHFGDGTRLSIL.

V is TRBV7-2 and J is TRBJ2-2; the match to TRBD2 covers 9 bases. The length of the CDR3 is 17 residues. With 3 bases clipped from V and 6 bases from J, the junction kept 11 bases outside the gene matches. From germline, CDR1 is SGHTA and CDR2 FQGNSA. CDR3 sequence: CASSFPSGGGRAGELFF. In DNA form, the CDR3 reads TGTGCCAGCAGCTTCCCCTCCGGGGGCGGGAGGGCCGGGGAGCTGTTTTTT.

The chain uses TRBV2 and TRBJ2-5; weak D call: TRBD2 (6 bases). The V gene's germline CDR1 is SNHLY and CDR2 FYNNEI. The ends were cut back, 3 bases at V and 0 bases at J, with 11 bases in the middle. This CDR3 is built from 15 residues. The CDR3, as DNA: TGTGCCAGCAGTGATTATCAGCGGGACCAAGAGACCCAGTACTTC. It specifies CASSDYQRDQETQYF.

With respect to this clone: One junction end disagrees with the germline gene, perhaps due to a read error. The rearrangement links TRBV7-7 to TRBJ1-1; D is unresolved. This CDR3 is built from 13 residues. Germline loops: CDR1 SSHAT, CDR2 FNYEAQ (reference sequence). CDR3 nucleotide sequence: TGTGCTAGCAGCTTATCCAAGAACACTGAAGCTTTCTTT. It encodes CASSLSKNTEAFF.

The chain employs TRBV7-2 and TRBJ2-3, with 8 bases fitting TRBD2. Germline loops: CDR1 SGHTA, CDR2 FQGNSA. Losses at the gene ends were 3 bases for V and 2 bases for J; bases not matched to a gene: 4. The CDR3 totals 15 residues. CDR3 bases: TGTGCCAGCAGCTTTGACGGGGGGGACACAGATACGCAGTATTTT. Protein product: CASSFDGGDTDTQYF.

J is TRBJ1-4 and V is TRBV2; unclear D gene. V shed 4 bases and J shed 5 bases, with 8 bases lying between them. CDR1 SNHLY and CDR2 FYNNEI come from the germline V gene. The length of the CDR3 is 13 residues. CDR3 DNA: TGTGCCAGCAGTGGGGAGAGGAATGAAAAACTGTTTTTT. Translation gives CASSGERNEKLFF.

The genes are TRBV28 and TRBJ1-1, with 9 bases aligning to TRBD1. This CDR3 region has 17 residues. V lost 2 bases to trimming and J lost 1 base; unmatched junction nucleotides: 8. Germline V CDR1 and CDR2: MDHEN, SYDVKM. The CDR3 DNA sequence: TGTGCCAGCAGTTTACCCCCGGGACAGGGCTGGAACACTGAAGCTTTCTTT. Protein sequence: CASSLPPGQGWNTEAFF.

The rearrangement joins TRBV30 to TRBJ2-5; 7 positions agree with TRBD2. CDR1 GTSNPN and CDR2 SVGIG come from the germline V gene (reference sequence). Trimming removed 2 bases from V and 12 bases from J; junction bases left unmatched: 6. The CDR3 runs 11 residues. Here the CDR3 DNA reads TGTGCCTGGAGTTATAGCGGGCGCAAGTACTTC. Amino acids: CAWSYSGRKYF.

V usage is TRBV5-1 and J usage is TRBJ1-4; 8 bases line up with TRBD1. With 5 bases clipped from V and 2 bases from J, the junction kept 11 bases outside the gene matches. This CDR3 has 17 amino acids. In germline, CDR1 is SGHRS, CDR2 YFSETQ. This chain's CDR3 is CASSSYPRTGTNEKLFF. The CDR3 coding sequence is TGCGCCAGCAGTTCATACCCCCGGACAGGGACTAATGAAAAACTGTTTTTT. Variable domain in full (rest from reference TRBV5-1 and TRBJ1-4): KAGVTQTPRYLIKTRGQQVTLSCSPISGHRSVSWYQQTPGQGLQFLFEYFSETQRNKGNFPGRFSGRQFSNSRSEMNVSTLELGDSALYLCASSSYPRTGTNEKLFFGSGTQLSVL.

For the CDR3, the DNA is TGTGCCAGCAGACGCCCCGACAGGGCCTACGAGCAGTACTTC. This codes for CASRRPDRAYEQYF. The chain has TRBV6-5 and TRBJ2-7; 7 bases match TRBD1. V lost 6 bases and J lost 2; bases outside the gene matches: 7. CDR1 is MNHEY, CDR2 SVGAGI, per germline. The CDR3 consists of 14 residues.

The CDR3 DNA follows: TGTGCCAGCAGGGTACTAGCGCCTTCCTACGAGCAGTACTTC. Its translation: CASRVLAPSYEQYF. This chain links TRBV28 with TRBJ2-7, with 7 bases aligning to TRBD2. Germline CDR1 reads MDHEN; CDR2 reads SYDVKM. V lost 6 bases, J lost 1 base, and 6 bases stayed unmatched. CDR3 length: 14 amino acids.

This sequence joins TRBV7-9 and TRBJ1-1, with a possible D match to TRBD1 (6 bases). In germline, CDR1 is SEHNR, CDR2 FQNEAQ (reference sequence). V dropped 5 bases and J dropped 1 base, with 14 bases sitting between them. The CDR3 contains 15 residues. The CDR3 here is CASSRRQAENTEAFF. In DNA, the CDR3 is TGTGCCAGCAGCCGCCGACAGGCGGAGAACACTGAAGCTTTCTTT.

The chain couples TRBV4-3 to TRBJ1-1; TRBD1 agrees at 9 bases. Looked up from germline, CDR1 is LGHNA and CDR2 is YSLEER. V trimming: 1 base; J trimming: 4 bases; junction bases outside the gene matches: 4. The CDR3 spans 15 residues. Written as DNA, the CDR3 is TGCGCCAGCAGCCAAGGGGACAGGGAGGGCACTGAAGCTTTCTTT. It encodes CASSQGDREGTEAFF.

Written as DNA, the CDR3 is TGTGCCAACAAAGGGGATACGTATGGCTACACCTTC. This gives the protein CANKGDTYGYTF. The rearrangement joins TRBV2 to TRBJ1-2, with a tentative D call TRBD1 (5 bases). The germline CDR1 and CDR2 sequences are SNHLY and FYNNEI. The V and J ends lost 10 bases and 5 bases respectively, with 14 bases between them. The CDR3 is 12 residues long. Supplemented by reference TRBV2 and TRBJ1-2, the full variable domain reads EPEVTQTPSHQVTQMGQEVILRCVPISNHLYFYWYRQILGQKVEFLVSFYNNEISEKSEIFDDQFSVERPDGSNFTLKIRSTKLEDSAMYFCANKGDTYGYTFGSGTRLTVV.

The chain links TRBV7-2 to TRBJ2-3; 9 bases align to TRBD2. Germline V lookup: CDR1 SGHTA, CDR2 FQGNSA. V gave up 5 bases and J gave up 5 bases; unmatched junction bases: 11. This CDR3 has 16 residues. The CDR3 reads CASSEYSGRRGDTQYF. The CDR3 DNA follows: TGTGCCAGCAGCGAATATAGCGGGAGACGTGGAGATACGCAGTATTTT.

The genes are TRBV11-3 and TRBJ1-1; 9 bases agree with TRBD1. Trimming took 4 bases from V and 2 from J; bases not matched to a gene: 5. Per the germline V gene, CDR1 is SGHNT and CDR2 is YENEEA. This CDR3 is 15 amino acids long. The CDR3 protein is CASSSRGQGNTEAFF. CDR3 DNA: TGTGCCAGCAGCTCGCGGGGACAGGGTAACACTGAAGCTTTCTTT.

The CDR3 sequence: CSASPGTQAFF. CDR3 in DNA: TGCAGTGCTAGTCCCGGGACACAAGCTTTCTTT. The chain carries TRBV20-1 and TRBJ1-1, with D possibly being TRBD1 (6 bases). CDR1 and CDR2 (germline): DFQATT, SNEGSKA (reference sequence). Deletions cut 3 bases from V and 9 bases from J, with 11 bases between. The CDR3 loop spans 11 amino acids.

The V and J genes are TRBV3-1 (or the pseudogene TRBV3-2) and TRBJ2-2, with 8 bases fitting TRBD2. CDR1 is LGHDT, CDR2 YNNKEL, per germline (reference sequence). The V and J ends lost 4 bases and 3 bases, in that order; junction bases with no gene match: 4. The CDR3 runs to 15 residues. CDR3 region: CASSRSSGYTGELFF. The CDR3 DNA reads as TGTGCCAGCAGCCGGTCTAGCGGGTACACCGGGGAGCTGTTTTTT.

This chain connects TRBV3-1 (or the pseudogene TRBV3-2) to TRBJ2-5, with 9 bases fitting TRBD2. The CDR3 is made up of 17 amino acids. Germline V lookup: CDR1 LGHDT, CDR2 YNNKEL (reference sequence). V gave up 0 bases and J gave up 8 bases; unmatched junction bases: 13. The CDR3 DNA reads TGTGCCAGCAGCCAAGATCGGCTAGCGGGAACCCGAGAAACCCAGTACTTC. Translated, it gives CASSQDRLAGTRETQYF.

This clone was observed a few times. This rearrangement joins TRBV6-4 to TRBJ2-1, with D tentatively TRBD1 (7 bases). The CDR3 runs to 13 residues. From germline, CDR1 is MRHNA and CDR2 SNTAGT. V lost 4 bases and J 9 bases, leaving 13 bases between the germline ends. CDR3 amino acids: CASSATGEAEQFF. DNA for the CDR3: TGTGCCAGCAGTGCTACAGGGGAGGCTGAGCAGTTCTTC.

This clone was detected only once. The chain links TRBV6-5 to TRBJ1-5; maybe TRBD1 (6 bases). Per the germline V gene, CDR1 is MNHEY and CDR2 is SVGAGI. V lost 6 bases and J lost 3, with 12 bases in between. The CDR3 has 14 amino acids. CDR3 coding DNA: TGTGCCAGCAGACGGGGGGCGGACAATCAGCCCCAGCATTTT. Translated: CASRRGADNQPQHF.

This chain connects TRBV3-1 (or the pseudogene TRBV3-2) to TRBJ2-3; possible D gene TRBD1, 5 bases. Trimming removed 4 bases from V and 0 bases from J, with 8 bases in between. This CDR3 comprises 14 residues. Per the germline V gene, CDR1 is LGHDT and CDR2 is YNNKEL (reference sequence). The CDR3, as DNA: TGTGCCAGCAGCCGTCAGGGTAGCACAGATACGCAGTATTTT. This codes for CASSRQGSTDTQYF.

The chain's CDR3 is CASSLSLDGVSQPQHF. For the CDR3, the DNA is TGTGCCAGCAGTTTATCCCTGGACGGGGTGTCTCAGCCCCAGCATTTT. The J gene is TRBJ1-5, the V gene TRBV27; D gene ambiguous. This CDR3 is built from 16 residues. CDR1 is MNHEY, CDR2 SMNVEV, per germline (reference sequence). With 0 bases removed from V and 6 bases from J, the gap between germline ends came to 15 bases.

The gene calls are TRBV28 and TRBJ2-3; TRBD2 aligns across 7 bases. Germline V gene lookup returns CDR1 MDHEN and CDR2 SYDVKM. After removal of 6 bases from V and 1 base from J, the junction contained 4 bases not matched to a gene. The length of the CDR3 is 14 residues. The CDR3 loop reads CASSEREGTDTQYF. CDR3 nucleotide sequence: TGTGCCAGCAGCGAGCGGGAAGGCACAGATACGCAGTATTTT. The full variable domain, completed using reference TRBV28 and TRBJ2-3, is DVKVTQSSRYLVKRTGEKVFLECVQDMDHENMFWYRQDPGLGLRLIYFSYDVKMKEKGDIPEGYSVSREKKERFSLILESASTNQTSMYLCASSEREGTDTQYFGPGTRLTVL.

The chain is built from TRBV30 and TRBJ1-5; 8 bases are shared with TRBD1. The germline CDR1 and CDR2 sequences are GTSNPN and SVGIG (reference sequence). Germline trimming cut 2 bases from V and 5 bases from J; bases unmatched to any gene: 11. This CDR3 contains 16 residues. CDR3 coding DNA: TGTGCCTGGAGTCTAAAGGACAGGGTGGTAGATCAGCCCCAGCATTTT. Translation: CAWSLKDRVVDQPQHF.

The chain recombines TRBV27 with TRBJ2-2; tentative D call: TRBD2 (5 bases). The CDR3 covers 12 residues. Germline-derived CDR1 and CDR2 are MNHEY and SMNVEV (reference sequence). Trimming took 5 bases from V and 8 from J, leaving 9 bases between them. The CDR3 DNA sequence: TGTGCCAGCAGTGACCCGGGGGGGGAGCTGTTTTTT. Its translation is CASSDPGGELFF.